This T cell receptor (beta chain) was sequenced in a study of T cell responses to AZD1222 COVID-19 vaccine. About the research overall: Both about-4-week and about-12-week second-dose recipients were combined. General study points: Close to half of spike-specific TCRs reportedly recognize unmutated variant regions. Just a handful of people given AZD1222 tested seropositive at baseline. When two AZD1222 doses had been given, Spike-specific TCR breadth and depth rose.

Of note for this clone: Its antigen remains unknown.

Some clones are missing from TCRdb's copy, which holds only in-frame ones; the method was immunoSEQ multiplex PCR. Among 150,000 to 200,000 clones listed, around 92% were seen once. CDR1 MGHRA and CDR2 YSYEKL come from the germline V gene. V dropped 0 bases and J dropped 0 bases, with 15 bases sitting between them. This CDR3 is 18 amino acids long. The source of this sequence is an adult in good health. The sequenced sample was peripheral blood, obtained on day 0 of AZD1222 vaccination. The V call is TRBV4-1, the J call TRBJ2-4; D unresolved. CDR3 loop: CASSQESGPMLAKNIQYF. Written as DNA, the CDR3 is TGCGCCAGCAGCCAAGAGTCTGGACCGATGCTAGCCAAAAACATTCAGTACTTC.